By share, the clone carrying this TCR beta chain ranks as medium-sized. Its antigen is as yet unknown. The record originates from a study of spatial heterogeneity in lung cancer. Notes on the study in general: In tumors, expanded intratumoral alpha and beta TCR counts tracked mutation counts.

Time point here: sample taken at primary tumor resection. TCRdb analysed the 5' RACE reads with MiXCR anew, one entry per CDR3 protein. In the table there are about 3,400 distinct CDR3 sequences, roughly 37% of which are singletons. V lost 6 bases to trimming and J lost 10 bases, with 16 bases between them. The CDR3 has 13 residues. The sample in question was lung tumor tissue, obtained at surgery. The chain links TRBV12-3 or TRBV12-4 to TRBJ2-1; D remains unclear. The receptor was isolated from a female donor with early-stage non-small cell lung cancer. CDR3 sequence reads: CASSPTPKWEQFF. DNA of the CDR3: TGTGCCAGCAGCCCCACCCCAAAATGGGAGCAGTTCTTC.